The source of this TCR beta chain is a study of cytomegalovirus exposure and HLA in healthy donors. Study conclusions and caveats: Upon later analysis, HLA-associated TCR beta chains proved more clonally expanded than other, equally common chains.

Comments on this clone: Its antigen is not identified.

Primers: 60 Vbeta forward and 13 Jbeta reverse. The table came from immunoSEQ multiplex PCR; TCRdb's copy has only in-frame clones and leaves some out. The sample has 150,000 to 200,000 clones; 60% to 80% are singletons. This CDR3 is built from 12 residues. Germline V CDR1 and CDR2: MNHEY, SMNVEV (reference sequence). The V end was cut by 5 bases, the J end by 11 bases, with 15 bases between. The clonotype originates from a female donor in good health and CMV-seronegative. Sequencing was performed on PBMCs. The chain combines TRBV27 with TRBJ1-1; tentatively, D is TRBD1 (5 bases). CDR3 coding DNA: TGTGCCAGCAGTACCCAGGGTTTTCGGGCTTTCTTT. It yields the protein CASSTQGFRAFF.